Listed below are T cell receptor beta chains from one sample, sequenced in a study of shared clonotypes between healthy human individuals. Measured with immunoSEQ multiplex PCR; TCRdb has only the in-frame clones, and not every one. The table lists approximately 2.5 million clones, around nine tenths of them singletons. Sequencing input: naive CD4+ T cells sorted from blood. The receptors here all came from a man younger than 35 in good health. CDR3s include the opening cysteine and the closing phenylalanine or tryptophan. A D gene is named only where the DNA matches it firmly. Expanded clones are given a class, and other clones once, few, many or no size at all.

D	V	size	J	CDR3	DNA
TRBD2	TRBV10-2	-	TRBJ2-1	CASKGLAGTYNEQFF	TGCGCCAGCAAAGGACTAGCGGGAACCTACAATGAGCAGTTCTTC
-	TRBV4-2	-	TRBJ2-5	CASSQDSSKETQYF	TGTGCCAGCAGCCAAGACTCTAGTAAAGAGACCCAGTACTTC
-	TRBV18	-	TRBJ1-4	CASSLRLQGKLFF	TGTGCCAGCTCACTGCGACTCCAGGGAAAACTGTTTTTT
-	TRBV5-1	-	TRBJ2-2	CASSLTGNTGELFF	TGCGCCAGCAGTCTGACAGGGAACACCGGGGAGCTGTTTTTT
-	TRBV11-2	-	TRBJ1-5	CASSSSRYQPQHF	TGTGCCAGCAGCTCGTCCAGGTATCAGCCCCAGCATTTT
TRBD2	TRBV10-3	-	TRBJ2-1	CAISESTRLAGDNEQFF	TGTGCCATCAGTGAGTCGACTCGACTAGCGGGGGACAATGAGCAGTTCTTC
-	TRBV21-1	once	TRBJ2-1	CASSKEDNSVNEQFF	TGTGCCAGCAGCAAAGAGGACAACTCAGTGAATGAGCAGTTCTTC
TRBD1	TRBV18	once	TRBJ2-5	CASSPWGQGVREQYF	TGTGCCAGCTCCCCCTGGGGACAGGGGGTGAGGGAGCAGTACTTC
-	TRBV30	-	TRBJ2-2	CAWSSGHFGYTEELFF	TGTGCCTGGAGTTCGGGACATTTCGGGTACACCGAGGAGCTGTTTTTT
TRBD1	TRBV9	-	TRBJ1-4	CASSVGKTGSNEKLFF	TGTGCCAGCAGCGTAGGGAAGACAGGGTCTAATGAAAAACTGTTTTTT
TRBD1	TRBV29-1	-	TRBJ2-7	CSVEVPPGTGFYEQYF	TGCAGCGTTGAAGTCCCCCCCGGGACAGGGTTTTACGAGCAGTACTTC
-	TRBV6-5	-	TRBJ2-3	CASSYSGVGTDTQYF	TGTGCCAGCAGTTATTCGGGGGTCGGCACAGATACGCAGTATTTT
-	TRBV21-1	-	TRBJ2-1	CASSKGGGLTYNEQFF	TGTGCCAGCAGCAAAGGCGGCGGACTGACTTACAATGAGCAGTTCTTC
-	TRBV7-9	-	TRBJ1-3	CASSLTGGSGNTIYF	TGTGCCAGCAGCTTGACGGGGGGCTCTGGAAACACCATATATTTT
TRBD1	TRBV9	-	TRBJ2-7	CASSAAGGADEQYF	TGTGCCAGCAGCGCGGCAGGGGGCGCGGACGAGCAGTACTTC
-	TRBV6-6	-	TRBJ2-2	CVSSQGAGELFF	TGTGTCAGCAGCCAAGGTGCCGGGGAGCTGTTTTTT
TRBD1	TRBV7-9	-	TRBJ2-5	CASSVRTGRWETQYF	TGTGCCAGCAGCGTTAGGACAGGTCGATGGGAGACCCAGTACTTC
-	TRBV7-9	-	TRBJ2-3	CASRDGASTDTQYF	TGTGCCAGCAGGGACGGCGCTAGCACAGATACGCAGTATTTT
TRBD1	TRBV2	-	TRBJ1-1	CASSLTGMNTEAFF	TGTGCCAGCAGTCTGACAGGGATGAACACTGAAGCTTTCTTT
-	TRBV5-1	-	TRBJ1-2	CASSLETENYGYTF	TGCGCCAGCAGCTTAGAGACAGAAAACTATGGCTACACCTTC
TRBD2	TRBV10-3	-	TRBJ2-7	CAISESGSGRGASYEQYF	TGTGCCATCAGTGAGTCTGGTAGCGGGAGGGGAGCCTCCTACGAGCAGTACTTC
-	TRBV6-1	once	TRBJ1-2	CASSEEQYGYTF	TGTGCCAGCAGTGAAGAACAGTATGGCTACACCTTC
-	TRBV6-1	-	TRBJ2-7	CASSGFVSYEQYF	TGTGCCAGCAGTGGGTTTGTTTCCTACGAGCAGTACTTC
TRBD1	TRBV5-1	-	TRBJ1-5	CASSLGQGKDQPQHF	TGCGCCAGCAGCTTGGGACAGGGGAAGGATCAGCCCCAGCATTTT
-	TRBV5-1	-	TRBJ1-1	CASSLGFYKGREGNTEAFF	TGCGCCAGCAGCTTGGGGTTTTACAAGGGTCGGGAGGGGAACACTGAAGCTTTCTTT
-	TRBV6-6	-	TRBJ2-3	CASSYGGTSTDTQYF	TGTGCCAGCAGTTACGGGGGGACTAGCACAGATACGCAGTATTTT
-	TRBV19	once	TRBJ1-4	CATSAGRAGEKLFF	TGTGCCACCTCCGCGGGCAGGGCGGGAGAAAAACTGTTTTTT
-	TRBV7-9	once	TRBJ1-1	CASSLDVGIGGSTEAFF	TGTGCCAGCAGCTTAGATGTAGGGATCGGGGGGTCCACTGAAGCTTTCTTT
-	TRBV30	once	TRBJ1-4	CAWGRGREKLFF	TGTGCCTGGGGCCGTGGTCGGGAAAAACTGTTTTTT
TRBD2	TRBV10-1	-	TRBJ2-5	CASSEQRGGLETQYF	TGCGCCAGCAGTGAGCAGCGGGGGGGCCTAGAGACCCAGTACTTC
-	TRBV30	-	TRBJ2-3	CAWSVSGVTDTQYF	TGTGCCTGGAGTGTCTCGGGAGTCACAGATACGCAGTATTTT
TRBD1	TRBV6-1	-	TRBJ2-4	CASSGQGPGDIQYF	TGTGCCAGCAGCGGACAGGGCCCGGGGGACATTCAGTACTTC